The subject of this entry is one TCR beta chain. Its matching antigen is unknown. With more than 9 days of culture completed, CD4+ T cells were isolated. SARS-CoV-2 infected the person between March and December 2020, as confirmed by PCR. The CDR3 spans 14 residues. Germline CDR1 MNHEY, CDR2 SMNVEV (reference sequence). Trimming pared 2 bases from V and 5 bases from J, leaving 13 bases between. The source of the sample is a study of vaccination effects on CD4 cells after COVID-19. Study-wide context: At 16 days and at one week before vaccination, samples were given by two convalescent patients. Whole-study findings and limits: Convalescent patients were scarce in the study, and it lacked early post-infection timepoints.

Sequenced by immunoSEQ multiplex PCR; TCRdb stores in-frame clones only, minus some. The sample yields 45,000 or so clones, about 70% seen once. V and J are TRBV27 and TRBJ2-7; no definite D call. Sequenced material: CD4+ T cells from PBMCs cultured without peptide, taken before COVID-19 vaccination. This clonotype originated in a human donor who had a prior SARS-CoV-2 infection. CDR3 DNA sequence: TGTGCCAGCAGTTTACTACAAGGTGAAAACGAGCAGTACTTC. Protein sequence: CASSLLQGENEQYF.